The 14 T cell receptor beta chains listed next were all sequenced from one sample in a study of T cell responses to AZD1222 COVID-19 vaccine. Profiled with immunoSEQ multiplex PCR; TCRdb holds only in-frame clones, not every one. The sample has around 200,000 clones, just over 85% seen once. The sequencing here drew on peripheral blood, taken on day 0 of AZD1222 vaccination. These receptors all come from an adult in good health.

The chain joins TRBV19 to TRBJ1-2, with D unresolved. Germline V gene lookup returns CDR1 LNHDA and CDR2 SQIVND (reference sequence). The CDR3 loop spans 15 amino acids. Trimming took 4 bases from V and 2 from J, leaving 14 bases between them. The DNA for the CDR3 is TGTGCCAGTAGTAGTGGACCTACTGCGAACTATGGCTACACCTTC. Its translation is CASSSGPTANYGYTF.

The chain joins TRBV28 to TRBJ2-2; D is perhaps TRBD1 (5 bases). CDR1 and CDR2 from the germline V gene are MDHEN and SYDVKM. The CDR3 runs to 17 residues. V was cut by 6 bases and J by 0 bases, with 17 bases left in between. Here the CDR3 DNA reads TGTGCCAGCAGCTCCTGGTCGGACACTTCGAACACCGGGGAGCTGTTTTTT. This encodes CASSSWSDTSNTGELFF.

The chain links TRBV7-6 to TRBJ2-2; the D call may be TRBD1 or TRBD2 (6 bases each). CDR1 is SGHVS, CDR2 FNYEAQ, per germline. CDR3 length: 16 amino acids. The V gene lost 5 bases and the J gene lost 6 bases, with 19 bases spanning the gap. CDR3 amino acids: CASSPQRGALPGELFF. The CDR3 DNA is TGTGCCAGCAGCCCACAAAGGGGGGCGCTCCCCGGGGAGCTGTTTTTT.

This chain connects TRBV5-1 to TRBJ2-3, with D maybe TRBD2 (6 bases). V lost 6 bases to trimming and J lost 0 bases, with 17 bases between them. CDR3 length: 16 amino acids. Germline values: CDR1 SGHRS, CDR2 YFSETQ. CDR3 in DNA: TGCGCCAGCAAGCAAGCTGCTAGCGTTAGCACAGATACGCAGTATTTT. It specifies CASKQAASVSTDTQYF.

In DNA, the CDR3 is TGCGCCAGCAGCCAAGGGGATCCCGGGGAGCTGTTTTTT. It translates to CASSQGDPGELFF. The chain joins TRBV4-1 to TRBJ2-2; D remains ambiguous. Germline CDR1 is MGHRA and CDR2 is YSYEKL. The CDR3 totals 13 residues. Trimming shortened V by 1 base and J by 6 bases, and 6 bases separated the two germline ends.

The rearrangement joins TRBV4-1 to TRBJ1-6; D remains unclear. The CDR3 loop spans 16 amino acids. Germline values: CDR1 MGHRA, CDR2 YSYEKL. V gave up 0 bases and J gave up 8 bases, with 14 bases separating them. CDR3 nucleotide sequence: TGCGCCAGCAGCCAAGAAGGGCCCGCGGCGGATTCACCCCTCCACTTT. This codes for CASSQEGPAADSPLHF.

This chain links TRBV5-1 with TRBJ1-1; D is ambiguous. The CDR3 sequence is 12 residues long. Trimming stripped 9 bases from V and 6 bases from J, with 15 bases between. From germline, CDR1 is SGHRS and CDR2 YFSETQ. The CDR3 region has the DNA TGCGCCACCCCGATTCGGGCCCCTGAAGCTTTCTTT. The encoded protein is CATPIRAPEAFF. The whole variable domain, filled in from reference TRBV5-1 and TRBJ1-1, reads KAGVTQTPRYLIKTRGQQVTLSCSPISGHRSVSWYQQTPGQGLQFLFEYFSETQRNKGNFPGRFSGRQFSNSRSEMNVSTLELGDSALYLCATPIRAPEAFFGQGTRLTVV.

The table lists this clone with a few counts. The chain uses TRBV5-4 and TRBJ1-6, with 8 bases aligning to TRBD1. The CDR3 totals 16 residues. Germline CDR1 reads SGHNT; CDR2 reads YYREEE (reference sequence). The V segment lost 3 bases and the J segment 4 bases; nucleotides outside the gene matches: 6. For the CDR3, the DNA is TGTGCCAGCAGCTCCCTAAGGACAGGGTATAATTCACCCCTCCACTTT. Residues: CASSSLRTGYNSPLHF.

This clone came up a few times. V is TRBV29-1 and J is TRBJ1-1; D remains ambiguous. This CDR3 region has 15 residues. V shed 4 bases and J shed 0 bases, with 15 bases lying between them. Germline V gene sequence: CDR1 SQVTM, CDR2 ANQGSEA. As DNA, the CDR3 is TGCAGCGTTGGCTCGGGTTGGGGAATGAACACTGAAGCTTTCTTT. Translating it yields CSVGSGWGMNTEAFF. The full variable domain, its missing parts supplied by reference TRBV29-1 and TRBJ1-1, is SAVISQKPSRDICQRGTSLTIQCQVDSQVTMMFWYRQQPGQSLTLIATANQGSEATYESGFVIDKFPISRPNLTFSTLTVSNMSPEDSSIYLCSVGSGWGMNTEAFFGQGTRLTVV.

This chain uses TRBV11-3 with TRBJ2-1; D is unclear. The V gene's germline CDR1 is SGHNT and CDR2 YENEEA. The CDR3 loop spans 14 amino acids. Trimming removed 5 bases at V and 7 bases at J, with 15 bases between. CDR3 sequence reads: CASSPKGFSNEQFF. In DNA, the CDR3 is TGTGCCAGCAGCCCCAAAGGGTTCTCTAATGAGCAGTTCTTC.

The chain couples TRBV19 to TRBJ2-2, with TRBD1 as a possible D gene (6 bases). This CDR3 spans 14 amino acids. Looked up from germline, CDR1 is LNHDA and CDR2 is SQIVND (reference sequence). The V end was cut by 5 bases, the J end by 6 bases, with 13 bases between. CDR3 region: CASSALGGPGELFF. The CDR3 DNA reads as TGTGCCAGTAGTGCATTAGGGGGTCCCGGGGAGCTGTTTTTT. Filled out from reference TRBV19 and TRBJ2-2, the complete variable domain reads DGGITQSPKYLFRKEGQNVTLSCEQNLNHDAMYWYRQDPGQGLRLIYYSQIVNDFQKGDIAEGYSVSREKKESFPLTVTSAQKNPTAFYLCASSALGGPGELFFGEGSRLTVL.

The chain carries TRBV3-1 (or the pseudogene TRBV3-2) and TRBJ1-5; D remains unclear. The CDR3 contains 15 residues. Trimming shortened V by 0 bases and J by 4 bases, and 10 bases separated the two germline ends. Germline V CDR1 and CDR2: LGHDT, YNNKEL (reference sequence). CDR3: CASSQDRRSNQPQHF. The CDR3 nucleotides are TGTGCCAGCAGCCAAGATCGGCGGTCGAATCAGCCCCAGCATTTT.

V is TRBV7-2 and J is TRBJ1-2, with D uncertain. Per germline, CDR1 SGHTA and CDR2 FQGNSA. The CDR3 covers 14 residues. V was shortened by 0 bases and J by 3 bases, with 8 bases between the two germline ends. The CDR3 nucleotides read TGTGCCAGCAGCTTAGCCAGGACGGACTATGGCTACACCTTC. It encodes CASSLARTDYGYTF.

The V call is TRBV6-1, the J call TRBJ1-5; 7 nucleotides match TRBD1. Trimming cost V 3 bases and J 7 bases; bases outside gene matches: 15. Germline V CDR1 and CDR2: MNHNS, SASEGT. The CDR3 totals 17 residues. The CDR3 sequence is CASSDRGGQPKRQPQHF. The CDR3 DNA reads TGTGCCAGCAGTGATAGGGGGGGACAGCCGAAACGACAGCCCCAGCATTTT.